The rows below give T cell receptor beta chains drawn from one sample of a study of neurological immune-mediated disorders. Using its own MiXCR run on the 5' RACE reads, TCRdb lists one record per CDR3 protein. The sample includes 70,000 to 95,000 distinct CDR3 sequences, around 14% of them seen just once. The specimen was PBMCs. The receptors derive from a female donor with HTLV-1-associated myelopathy (HAM/TSP). Both conserved end residues are part of each CDR3.

>TRBV5-1|16|TRBJ2-5
CASGFLRDSPRETQYF
>TRBV12-3/TRBV12-4|14|TRBJ1-5
CASSKDSGNQPQHF
>TRBV5-1|13|TRBJ1-2
CASSQGPGNGYTF
>TRBV15|16|TRBJ2-3
CATSGGPTRGSDTQYF
>TRBV4-1|16|TRBJ2-7
CASSQGPGQGAYEQYF
>TRBV5-1|15|TRBJ1-1
CASSLGGSMNTEAFF
>TRBV5-1|15|TRBJ2-3
CASSFTSAGLDTQYF
>TRBV20-1|17|TRBJ2-5
CSARDGAGQGSGFAQYF
>TRBV21-1|19|TRBJ1-5
CASSPTHHRVNRWRRPQHF
>TRBV5-1|15|TRBJ2-1
CASSLSPGSYNEQFF
>TRBV5-1|13|TRBJ1-5
CASSGDGKQPQHF